Detailed here is one T cell receptor beta chain. Irradiated, violet-dye-labeled stimulators (around 200,000) were plated alongside around 200,000 CFSE-labeled responders. The protocol was immunoSEQ multiplex PCR, while the TCRdb copy is restricted to in-frame clones and leaves out a portion. The sample shows around 21,000 clones, less than 40% of them seen only once. V was clipped by 4 bases and J by 6 bases; unmatched bases: 12. The CDR3 totals 15 residues. This sample was taken from a study of graft-versus-host responses after intestinal transplantation. This TCR came from a human patient who received an intestinal transplant. Sequenced here: alloreactive CD8+ T cells from a mixed lymphocyte reaction culture, sampled before intestinal transplant. Subset of the sample: CFSE-low proliferating T cells sorted from roughly 6-day pre-transplant mixed lymphocyte reaction (GvH or HvG direction). The chain combines TRBV5-7 with TRBJ1-2, with 7 bases aligning to TRBD1. TRBV5-7 is annotated as an ORF whose role is uncertain. The CDR3 DNA reads as TGTGCCAGCAGCAGAGGGACAGACCAAGGAAATGGCTACACCTTC. Residues: CASSRGTDQGNGYTF.